A selection of T cell receptor beta chains follows, all from one sample in a study of blood T cell repertoires in COVID-19. Some clones are missing from TCRdb's copy, which holds only in-frame ones; the method was immunoSEQ multiplex PCR. The sample yields about 15,000 clones, roughly 80% seen once. Sequenced input: peripheral blood. These receptors were obtained from a human donor in a cohort sampled during active COVID-19. Each CDR3 is given with its conserved first and last residue. The order of the fields is D gene, V gene, J gene, clone size, CDR3 DNA, CDR3 protein. D genes are given only for firm matches. Where a row states a size, it is once, few, many or the class of an expanded clone; other rows omit it.

>-|TRBV30|TRBJ1-1|-
TGTGCCTGGGATCAGGTTATGAACACTGAAGCTTTCTTT
CAWDQVMNTEAFF
>TRBD1|TRBV5-4|TRBJ2-1|-
TGTGCCAGCAGCTTGCAGGGGGCTGATGAGCAGTTCTTC
CASSLQGADEQFF
>-|TRBV19|TRBJ1-1|few
TGTGCCAGTAGTGTTTTAGCGCCGTTAAGAAATCTGAACACTGAAGCTTTCTTT
CASSVLAPLRNLNTEAFF
>-|TRBV12-3/TRBV12-4|TRBJ1-5|-
TGTGCCAGCAGTCTGACAGGTAATCAGCCCCAGCATTTT
CASSLTGNQPQHF
>TRBD2|TRBV3-1/TRBV3-2|TRBJ2-5|-
TGTGCCAGCAGCCAAGGGAAAACTAGCGGTGAGACCCAGTACTTC
CASSQGKTSGETQYF
>TRBD2|TRBV9|TRBJ2-5|-
TGTGCCAGCAGCGCCTGGGGCGGGGGGGCCCTGGAAGAGACCCAGTACTTC
CASSAWGGGALEETQYF
>TRBD1|TRBV12-5|TRBJ2-4|once
TGTGCTAGTGGTTTCGACAATACAGGGGTAGAATACAAAAACATTCAGTACTTC
CASGFDNTGVEYKNIQYF
>TRBD1|TRBV4-3|TRBJ1-1|-
TGCGCCAGCAGCCAAGGGACAGGGGGCGCGGCCACTGAAGCTTTCTTT
CASSQGTGGAATEAFF
>-|TRBV28|TRBJ2-2|-
TGTGCCAGCGCGAAAGGGGGGGGATCCACCGGGGAGCTGTTTTTT
CASAKGGGSTGELFF
>-|TRBV7-9|TRBJ2-1|-
TGTGCCAGCAGCTCAAACTACAATGAGCAGTTCTTC
CASSSNYNEQFF
>TRBD2|TRBV19|TRBJ2-2|few
TGTGCCAGCGGACTAGCGACCGGGGAGCTGTTTTTT
CASGLATGELFF
>-|TRBV4-2|TRBJ2-1|-
TGTGCCAGCAGCCAAGAGGGAGACGTCCCCTACTACAATGAGCAGTTCTTC
CASSQEGDVPYYNEQFF
>-|TRBV5-1|TRBJ2-2|-
TGCGCCAGCAGCGGAGGACAGACGACGAACACCGGGGAGCTGTTTTTT
CASSGGQTTNTGELFF
>-|TRBV30|TRBJ1-5|once
TGTGCCTGGAGTGTTCAGGGTGGCCAGCCCCAGCATTTT
CAWSVQGGQPQHF
>TRBD1|TRBV7-6|TRBJ1-3|-
TGTGCCAGCAGCTTAACGGGACAGGGGGCGTCTGGAAACACCATATATTTT
CASSLTGQGASGNTIYF
>-|TRBV19|TRBJ1-1|few
TGTGCCAGTAGTACCTCGACATCCAACACTGAAGCTTTCTTT
CASSTSTSNTEAFF
>TRBD2|TRBV3-1/TRBV3-2|TRBJ2-5|-
TGTGCCAGCAGCCAAGCAGGGACTAGCGGAGGAGAGACCCAGTACTTC
CASSQAGTSGGETQYF
>TRBD1|TRBV9|TRBJ2-3|-
TGTGCCAGCAGCTCACGGACAGGGGCCACAGATACGCAGTATTTT
CASSSRTGATDTQYF
>TRBD1|TRBV28|TRBJ2-4|-
TGTGCCAGCAGCCCTTCACAGGGGCGCTCCGAAATTCAGTACTTC
CASSPSQGRSEIQYF
>TRBD1|TRBV19|TRBJ1-5|-
TGTGCCAGCCGACAGGGGACGAATCAGCCCCAGCATTTT
CASRQGTNQPQHF
>-|TRBV6-6|TRBJ1-4|-
TGTGCCAGCAGTCCCGACAGCCGTAATGAAAAACTGTTTTTT
CASSPDSRNEKLFF
>TRBD2|TRBV7-2|TRBJ2-4|-
TGTGCCAGCACCCTAGCGGGAGGGGGAAACATTCAGTACTTC
CASTLAGGGNIQYF
>TRBD1|TRBV28|TRBJ2-1|once
TGTGCCAGCAGTAGGGACAGATCCAATGAGCAGTTCTTC
CASSRDRSNEQFF
>-|TRBV6-5|TRBJ1-2|-
TGTGCCACCGGAAGGGGGTCTAACTATGGCTACACCTTC
CATGRGSNYGYTF
>TRBD2|TRBV13|TRBJ2-5|-
TGTGCCAGCAGCTTCGGGACTATAAGGCAAGAGACCCAGTACTTC
CASSFGTIRQETQYF
>TRBD2|TRBV5-4|TRBJ2-3|-
TGTGCCAGCAGCTTGGTAGCGGGAGGAGGCGATACGCAGTATTTT
CASSLVAGGGDTQYF
>-|TRBV30|TRBJ2-6|-
TGTGCCTGGAGTGTGGGTAAGGGGCTACGCGGGGCCAACGTCCTGACTTTC
CAWSVGKGLRGANVLTF
>TRBD1|TRBV30|TRBJ2-7|-
TGTGCCTGGAGTGTACGGGTAGGGACAGTAACCTACGAGCAGTACTTC
CAWSVRVGTVTYEQYF
>TRBD1|TRBV19|TRBJ1-5|few
TGTGCCAGTACAGCACCACAGGGGATCTCTCAGCCCCAGCATTTT
CASTAPQGISQPQHF
>TRBD2|TRBV9|TRBJ2-7|-
TGTGCCAGCAGCGTAGGGCTAGCGGCTGGGGATGAGCAGTACTTC
CASSVGLAAGDEQYF
>-|TRBV18|TRBJ1-6|-
TGTGCCAGCTCACCACCGGGACAAATCAATTCACCCCTCCACTTT
CASSPPGQINSPLHF
>-|TRBV7-2|TRBJ1-6|-
TGTGCCAGCAGCCCGACTCCACTCAATTCACCCCTCCACTTT
CASSPTPLNSPLHF
>TRBD1|TRBV5-4|TRBJ1-6|-
TGTGCCAGCAGCGGGGGACAGGGGAATAATTCACCCCTCCACTTT
CASSGGQGNNSPLHF
>-|TRBV19|TRBJ2-1|few
TGTGCCAGTAGTCCGGCCGTGGGGGGTGAGCAGTTCTTC
CASSPAVGGEQFF
>-|TRBV29-1|TRBJ2-5|-
TGCAGCGCAGATGGACAGAACCAAGAGACCCAGTACTTC
CSADGQNQETQYF
>TRBD2|TRBV9|TRBJ2-1|once
TGTGCCAGCAGCGTAGGTAGCGGGAGCTACAATGAGCAGTTCTTC
CASSVGSGSYNEQFF
>TRBD1|TRBV19|TRBJ1-2|-
TGTGCCAGTAGTCCCTCAGGGGGACAGGGGCGCTATGGCTACACCTTC
CASSPSGGQGRYGYTF
>-|TRBV14|TRBJ1-4|medium-sized
TGTGCCAGCAGCCAAACAGGGTGGGATAATGAAAAACTGTTTTTT
CASSQTGWDNEKLFF
>TRBD2|TRBV28|TRBJ2-5|-
TGTGCCAGCAGTTCCTTACTAGCGGGAGATATTGTGACCCAGTACTTC
CASSSLLAGDIVTQYF
>-|TRBV7-2|TRBJ2-2|once
TGTGCCAGCAGCTTAGTACAGGAATCCGGGGAGCTGTTTTTT
CASSLVQESGELFF
>TRBD1|TRBV9|TRBJ1-1|-
TGTGCCAGCAGCGCGGCGGGACAGGGGGCCGGGAACACTGAAGCTTTCTTT
CASSAAGQGAGNTEAFF
>-|TRBV5-4|TRBJ2-3|-
TGTGCCAGCAGCTCACGGGGGGCGGGGGGCACAGATACGCAGTATTTT
CASSSRGAGGTDTQYF
>-|TRBV12-3/TRBV12-4|TRBJ2-3|-
TGTGCCAGCAGACTCTCCACAGATACGCAGTATTTT
CASRLSTDTQYF
>TRBD1|TRBV28|TRBJ1-1|-
TGTGCCAGCAGTTATCAGGGGGCGACGGAAGCTTTCTTT
CASSYQGATEAFF
>-|TRBV10-3|TRBJ2-4|-
TGTGCCATCAGTGAGTCTGCGACAGCAGCCAAAAACATTCAGTACTTC
CAISESATAAKNIQYF
>-|TRBV19|TRBJ2-3|-
TGTGCCAGTAGTATCGAAGCGTCCACAGATACGCAGTATTTT
CASSIEASTDTQYF